A single sample gave rise to the 3 T cell receptor beta chains below, sequenced in a study of T-cell reconstitution after alpha-beta-depleted transplantation in children listed by TCRdb under 2016. In the paper's terms, the treatment or condition label means: allogeneic hematopoietic cell transplantation with graft depleted of TCRalphabeta T cells and CD19 B cells. The library was produced with PCR. For sequencing, an Illumina HiSeq 2500 was employed. To normalize quantification of the TCRbeta repertoire, the TCR libraries were built with molecular barcoding that relied on unique molecular identifiers. In TCRdb, the public reads were trimmed at Q25 with fastp and aligned with MiXCR, with productive beta chains retained. Identical CDR3 protein sequences are pooled into one entry, listed with their most common genes and DNA. Present in this sample are 750,000 to 950,000 distinct CDR3 sequences, roughly 16% of which were seen just once. The top ten clonotypes cover around 4.5% of the sample.

The sequences come from PBMCs, mostly from graft donor cells, collected 360 days after TCRalphabeta/CD19-depleted stem cell transplant. The source is a male patient younger than 18 who had a stem cell transplant for acute lymphoblastic leukemia, so the T cells may come from the graft donor.

This clonotype was recorded many times. V is TRBV27 and J is TRBJ2-2, with D perhaps TRBD2 (6 bases). Germline CDR1 MNHEY, CDR2 SMNVEV (reference sequence). The V end lost 10 bases, the J end lost 1 base, and 16 bases lay between the germline ends. The CDR3 loop spans 15 amino acids. DNA for the CDR3: TGTGCCACTCAGCAGGCGGGGTTGAACACCGGGGAGCTGTTTTTT. Amino acid sequence: CATQQAGLNTGELFF.

The chain combines TRBV3-1 with TRBJ2-4; 9 positions agree with TRBD2. CDR1 and CDR2 from the germline V gene are LGHDT and YNNKEL (reference sequence). The CDR3 covers 19 residues. J gave up 0 bases and V 2 bases, and 11 bases lay outside the gene matches. Here the CDR3 DNA reads TGTGCCAGCAGCCAACGACTAGCGGCAATTCCTCTAGCCAAAAACATTCAGTACTTC. As protein: CASSQRLAAIPLAKNIQYF.

Only a few counts were recorded for this clonotype. The V gene is TRBV6-1, the J gene TRBJ2-1; 8 nucleotides match TRBD1. The CDR3 sequence is 15 residues long. Trimming removed 7 bases from V and 2 bases from J; junction bases left unmatched: 7. Germline V gene lookup returns CDR1 MNHNS and CDR2 SASEGT. CDR3 protein: CASTDRDRTYNEQFF. CDR3 coding DNA: TGTGCCAGCACAGACCGGGACAGGACCTACAATGAGCAGTTCTTC.